This is a list of T cell receptor beta chains from one sample in a study of blood T cell repertoires in COVID-19. Method: immunoSEQ multiplex PCR; TCRdb's copy keeps in-frame clones and lacks some. The sample contains nearly 110,000 clones, roughly 84% of which appear only once. The sample consisted of peripheral blood. Receptor source: a human donor in a cohort sampled during active COVID-19. The CDR3 runs from the conserved cysteine through the conserved F or W.

cdr3_length: 12; v_call: TRBV9; j_call: TRBJ2-1; cdr3_aa: CASSVRDNEQFF
cdr3_length: 16; v_call: TRBV5-6; j_call: TRBJ2-1; cdr3_aa: CASSQSGRGLYNEQFF
cdr3_length: 15; v_call: TRBV9; j_call: TRBJ1-6; cdr3_aa: CASSVGGDRASPLHF
cdr3_length: 14; v_call: TRBV9; j_call: TRBJ2-1; cdr3_aa: CASSVMNGGNEQFF
cdr3_length: 16; v_call: TRBV11-2; j_call: TRBJ2-1; cdr3_aa: CASSLFSGLADNEQFF
cdr3_length: 13; v_call: TRBV12-5; j_call: TRBJ2-5; cdr3_aa: CASGFGGAETQYF
cdr3_length: 17; v_call: TRBV5-1; j_call: TRBJ2-3; cdr3_aa: CASSSTPLAKATDTQYF
cdr3_length: 14; v_call: TRBV30; j_call: TRBJ1-1; cdr3_aa: CAWVRGAPNTEAFF
cdr3_length: 15; v_call: TRBV6-4; j_call: TRBJ2-1; cdr3_aa: CASSDLGGARNEQFF
cdr3_length: 15; v_call: TRBV6-4; j_call: TRBJ1-5; cdr3_aa: CASSPDGGRNQPQHF
cdr3_length: 17; v_call: TRBV7-7; j_call: TRBJ2-2; cdr3_aa: CASSSGPWTGRTGELFF
cdr3_length: 14; v_call: TRBV5-1; j_call: TRBJ2-7; cdr3_aa: CASSSQGGPYEQYF
cdr3_length: 16; v_call: TRBV6-2/TRBV6-3; j_call: TRBJ2-3; cdr3_aa: CASSYPPGQRTDTQYF
cdr3_length: 14; v_call: TRBV2; j_call: TRBJ1-1; cdr3_aa: CAFPGQGGGTEAFF
cdr3_length: 14; v_call: TRBV6-5; j_call: TRBJ1-3; cdr3_aa: CASRVDTPGNTIYF
cdr3_length: 16; v_call: TRBV5-4; j_call: TRBJ2-1; cdr3_aa: CASSLGTSGRYNEQFF
cdr3_length: 17; v_call: TRBV4-2; j_call: TRBJ2-7; cdr3_aa: CASSQDQNRWASYEQYF
cdr3_length: 15; v_call: TRBV7-8; j_call: TRBJ1-4; cdr3_aa: CASSPNRGTNEKLFF
cdr3_length: 14; v_call: TRBV19; j_call: TRBJ2-7; cdr3_aa: CASSMRHSIYEQYF
cdr3_length: 17; v_call: TRBV7-9; j_call: TRBJ2-3; cdr3_aa: CASSLVSAGGDTDTQYF
cdr3_length: 13; v_call: TRBV15; j_call: TRBJ2-3; cdr3_aa: CATGNLITDTQYF
cdr3_length: 14; v_call: TRBV27; j_call: TRBJ2-1; cdr3_aa: CASSREDSYNEQFF
cdr3_length: 15; v_call: TRBV5-1; j_call: TRBJ2-5; cdr3_aa: CASSATGTSEETQYF
cdr3_length: 14; v_call: TRBV5-1; j_call: TRBJ2-1; cdr3_aa: CASSPGLAGGEQFF
cdr3_length: 18; v_call: TRBV7-3; j_call: TRBJ2-3; cdr3_aa: CASSLTIRSPRHTDTQYF
cdr3_length: 16; v_call: TRBV5-1; j_call: TRBJ2-1; cdr3_aa: CASSLVGSGGFNEQFF
cdr3_length: 12; v_call: TRBV29-1; j_call: TRBJ1-5; cdr3_aa: CSVGQGNQPQHF
cdr3_length: 14; v_call: TRBV4-2; j_call: TRBJ1-3; cdr3_aa: CASSSPSLGNTIYF
cdr3_length: 11; v_call: TRBV7-9; j_call: TRBJ1-4; cdr3_aa: CASSPLEKLFF
cdr3_length: 14; v_call: TRBV9; j_call: TRBJ2-5; cdr3_aa: CASADRVNAETQYF
cdr3_length: 16; v_call: TRBV4-3; j_call: TRBJ1-2; cdr3_aa: CASSQDTGGKSYGYTF
cdr3_length: 14; v_call: TRBV28; j_call: TRBJ2-1; cdr3_aa: CASSLTSAYNEQFF
cdr3_length: 12; v_call: TRBV29-1; j_call: TRBJ1-2; cdr3_aa: CSVDRVGYGYTF
cdr3_length: 16; v_call: TRBV25-1; j_call: TRBJ2-1; cdr3_aa: CASRGGGYSSYNEQFF
cdr3_length: 15; v_call: TRBV5-6; j_call: TRBJ2-2; cdr3_aa: CASSLGGLATGELFF
cdr3_length: 13; v_call: TRBV9; j_call: TRBJ1-1; cdr3_aa: CASSAQLNTEAFF